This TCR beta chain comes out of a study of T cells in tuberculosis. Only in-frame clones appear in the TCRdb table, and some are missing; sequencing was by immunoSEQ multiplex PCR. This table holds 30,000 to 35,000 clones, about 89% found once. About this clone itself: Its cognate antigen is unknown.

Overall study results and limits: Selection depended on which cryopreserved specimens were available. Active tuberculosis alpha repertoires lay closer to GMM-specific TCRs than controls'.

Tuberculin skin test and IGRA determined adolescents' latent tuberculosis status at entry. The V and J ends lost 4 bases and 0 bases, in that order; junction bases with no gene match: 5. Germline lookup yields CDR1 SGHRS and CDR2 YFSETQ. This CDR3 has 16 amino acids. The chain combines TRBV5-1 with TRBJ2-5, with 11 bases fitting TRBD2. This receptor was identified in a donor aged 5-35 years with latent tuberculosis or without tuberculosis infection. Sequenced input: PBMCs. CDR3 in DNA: TGCGCCAGCAGCCCCGGGACTAGCGGTAACCAAGAGACCCAGTACTTC. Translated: CASSPGTSGNQETQYF.